The present T cell receptor beta chain was sequenced within a study of cytomegalovirus exposure and HLA in healthy donors. Regarding the study as a whole: What was likely a sequencing artifact was a cluster of highly shared sequence variants. Among immune exposure information, only CMV serostatus was available.

Amplification used 60 Vbeta primers and 13 Jbeta primers. The protocol was immunoSEQ multiplex PCR, while the TCRdb copy is restricted to in-frame clones and leaves out a portion. The data show over 130,000 clones, approximately 72% seen once. The V segment lost 5 bases and the J segment 9 bases; nucleotides outside the gene matches: 19. The V gene's germline CDR1 is MDHEN and CDR2 SYDVKM. There are 17 residues in the CDR3. Concerning this clone itself: No antigen is known for it.

This receptor was identified in a woman aged 55-75 years in good health and CMV-seronegative. Material for sequencing was PBMCs. The rearrangement joins TRBV28 to TRBJ1-5; 7 bases map to TRBD1. The CDR3 nucleotides read TGTGCCAGCAGTCCGACCCCGGGACAGTCGCCCGTTTGGCCCCAGCATTTT. This codes for CASSPTPGQSPVWPQHF.